The rows below give T cell receptor beta chains drawn from one sample of a study of T-cell reconstitution after alpha-beta-depleted transplantation in children. Each CDR3 protein is one row after TCRdb ran MiXCR on the PCR reads. Of 200,000 to 250,000 distinct CDR3 sequences in the sample, about 23% are singletons; the top ten hold more than 2%. Specimen: PBMCs, collected before TCRalphabeta/CD19-depleted stem cell transplant. The receptors derive from a girl aged 2 to 10 with Fanconi anemia, due to receive a stem cell transplant. CDR3s include the opening cysteine and the closing phenylalanine or tryptophan. The D gene is left open where the match is weak.

v_gene,d_gene,j_gene,CDR3aa
TRBV12-3/TRBV12-4,TRBD1,TRBJ1-2,CASRIQGGDGYTF
TRBV10-3,TRBD1,TRBJ2-3,CAISDDRDTDTQYF
TRBV5-1,TRBD1,TRBJ2-4,CASSLVTGAKNIQYF
TRBV6-5,.,TRBJ2-1,CASSYLGGRAGRYNEQFF
TRBV7-6,.,TRBJ2-7,CASSQGGPSSYEQYF
TRBV29-1,TRBD2,TRBJ2-7,CSILAGLSYEQYF
TRBV15,TRBD1,TRBJ2-7,CATSPGQGRTYEQYF
TRBV28,TRBD2,TRBJ2-7,CASSVSGRAYEQYF
TRBV20-1,.,TRBJ1-1,CSAGGYAFF
TRBV25-1,TRBD1,TRBJ2-6,CASSEPTGQGSGANVLTF
TRBV9,TRBD2,TRBJ2-3,CASSADVGLAGEDTQYF
TRBV6-6,TRBD1,TRBJ1-2,CASYRGLDGYTF
TRBV28,.,TRBJ2-1,CASGPLYEQFF
TRBV29-1,.,TRBJ1-2,CSVAGADNYGYTF
TRBV29-1,.,TRBJ2-1,CSVEGLDLPPNEQFF
TRBV29-1,.,TRBJ1-2,CSAGRSGNYGYTF
TRBV5-1,.,TRBJ1-2,CASSLMGTNYGYTF
TRBV12-3/TRBV12-4,TRBD1,TRBJ2-7,CASTRTGEDYEQYF
TRBV29-1,.,TRBJ1-2,CSVDGTEYGYTF
TRBV7-2,.,TRBJ2-7,CASSEMYEQYF
TRBV5-1,TRBD2,TRBJ2-7,CASSSRRRGDYYEQYF
TRBV4-2,.,TRBJ2-3,CASSQDYRGRGESTDTQYF
TRBV6-5,TRBD2,TRBJ2-1,CASSFTSVSSYNEQFF
TRBV29-1,TRBD1,TRBJ1-1,CSVSKRDRGSTEAFF
TRBV29-1,.,TRBJ2-3,CSVENGAGHTDTQYF
TRBV7-2,TRBD2,TRBJ2-3,CASSISGGGSTDTQYF
TRBV27,.,TRBJ2-3,CASSNRVYRTDTQYF
TRBV28,.,TRBJ2-5,CASSQRPMGTQYF